This T cell receptor beta chain was identified during a study of blood T cell repertoires in COVID-19. At the level of the study: Material from acute and convalescent COVID-19 was sourced from the United States, Italy and Spain. Sources were T cells, B-cell-depleted T cells, or PBMCs; the material itself was cDNA or gDNA.

This CDR3 comprises 15 residues. The germline gives CDR1 LNHNV, CDR2 YYDKDF (reference sequence). The ends were cut back, 0 bases at V and 1 base at J, with 6 bases in the middle. Original processing methods: Amplification of reference gene primers was used by the study to estimate nucleated cell counts. The assay was immunoSEQ multiplex PCR, and TCRdb's table has in-frame clones only and misses some. For V, J and clone size, that table is used; D and trimming come from the DNA. The data contain some 100,000 clones, about 85% of them singletons. The V call is TRBV15, the J call TRBJ2-2; no firm D call. This receptor was taken from a woman between 65 and 79 years old with active or convalescent COVID-19. The sample taken for sequencing was peripheral blood. The CDR3 DNA is TGTGCCACCAGCAGAGATGCAGGGAACACCGGGGAGCTGTTTTTT. It encodes CATSRDAGNTGELFF.